One and the same sample provided the 29 T cell receptor beta chains below, sequenced in a study of cytomegalovirus exposure and HLA in healthy donors. It was with 60 Vbeta and 13 Jbeta primers that the PCR ran. Method: immunoSEQ multiplex PCR; TCRdb's copy keeps in-frame clones and lacks some. Of about 160,000 clones in the sample, over 70% were seen once. Material: PBMCs. The receptors were gathered from a woman aged 25-40 years in good health and CMV-seronegative.

This chain uses TRBV7-9 with TRBJ2-3, with 12 bases identical to TRBD2. The CDR3 spans 16 residues. Germline V CDR1 and CDR2: SEHNR, FQNEAQ (reference sequence). V dropped 3 bases and J dropped 4; count of bases not matched to a gene: 5. The CDR3 coding sequence is TGTGCCAGCAGCTTTCGGCTAGCGGGGGGGGCAGATACGCAGTATTTT. Protein product: CASSFRLAGGADTQYF.

This chain joins TRBV5-4 and TRBJ1-6, with D hard to call. Germline loops: CDR1 SGHNT, CDR2 YYREEE (reference sequence). The CDR3 has 16 amino acids. Trimming took off 2 bases at V and 6 bases at J, with 15 bases between the two ends. CDR3 in DNA: TGTGCCAGCAGCTTAGGAGGCCCCGACACTAATTCACCCCTCCACTTT. The encoded protein is CASSLGGPDTNSPLHF.

The chain recombines TRBV9 with TRBJ2-2; D unclear. The ends were cut back, 0 bases at V and 8 bases at J, with 8 bases in the middle. CDR1 and CDR2 (germline): SGDLS, YYNGEE. The CDR3 has 13 residues. The CDR3 coding sequence is TGTGCCAGCAGCGTAGCTTTACGGGGGGAGCTGTTTTTT. Translated, it gives CASSVALRGELFF.

This clone was detected a few times. The chain recombines TRBV6-5 with TRBJ2-7, with D hard to call. Trimming left V 2 bases short and J 7 bases short, with 18 bases between. This CDR3 is 15 amino acids long. Germline loops: CDR1 MNHEY, CDR2 SVGAGI. The chain's CDR3 is CASSYELVPPREQYF. In DNA form, the CDR3 reads TGTGCCAGCAGTTACGAGTTGGTACCTCCTCGGGAGCAGTACTTC.

CDR3 nucleotide sequence: TGCGCCAGCAGCCGCGGCGGGGGGGGAGGAAATGAGCAGTTCTTC. This encodes CASSRGGGGGNEQFF. The chain couples TRBV5-1 to TRBJ2-1; TRBD2 agrees at 9 bases. Germline-derived CDR1 and CDR2 are SGHRS and YFSETQ. The V and J ends lost 4 bases and 7 bases, in that order; junction bases with no gene match: 9. The CDR3 is made up of 15 amino acids.

The chain employs TRBV14 and TRBJ2-1; 7 bases line up with TRBD1. V lost 3 bases and J lost 3; bases outside the gene matches: 5. CDR3 length equals 15 residues. CDR1 and CDR2 from the germline V gene are SGHDN and FVKESK. This CDR3 reads CASSQGQWGYNEQFF. The DNA of the CDR3 is TGTGCCAGCAGCCAGGGACAGTGGGGCTACAATGAGCAGTTCTTC. The variable domain in full, completed from reference TRBV14 and TRBJ2-1, reads EAGVTQFPSHSVIEKGQTVTLRCDPISGHDNLYWYRRVMGKEIKFLLHFVKESKQDESGMPNNRFLAERTGGTYSTLKVQPAELEDSGVYFCASSQGQWGYNEQFFGPGTRLTVL.

This chain connects TRBV18 to TRBJ1-1, with unresolved D. CDR3 length: 11 amino acids. V lost 6 bases and J lost 4, with 6 bases in between. The V gene's germline CDR1 is KGHSH and CDR2 LQKENI. CDR3 sequence reads: CASSPSTEAFF. In DNA, the CDR3 is TGTGCCAGCTCGCCCAGCACTGAAGCTTTCTTT. The full variable domain, rest sourced from reference TRBV18 and TRBJ1-1, is NAGVMQNPRHLVRRRGQEARLRCSPMKGHSHVYWYRQLPEEGLKFMVYLQKENIIDESGMPKERFSAEFPKEGPSILRIQQVVRGDSAAYFCASSPSTEAFFGQGTRLTVV.

This clone has only one observation. CDR3 nucleotide sequence: TGTGCCAGTAGTATGTCCGGGACAGGGGCCTGGGAGCAGTACTTC. Its protein product is CASSMSGTGAWEQYF. The chain recombines TRBV19 with TRBJ2-7; 10 bases are a match to TRBD1. The CDR3 sequence is 15 residues long. The V gene end was trimmed by 3 bases and the J gene end by 7 bases; junction bases not matched to a gene: 9. CDR1 and CDR2 (germline): LNHDA, SQIVND (reference sequence).

DNA for the CDR3: TGTGCCAGCACAAGTAGCGGGGGCAACAATGAGCAGTTCTTC. The encoded protein is CASTSSGGNNEQFF. The genes are TRBV2 and TRBJ2-1; TRBD2 matches at 9 bases. Germline assignment: CDR1 SNHLY and CDR2 FYNNEI. This CDR3 comprises 14 residues. Trimming removed 7 bases from V and 5 bases from J; junction bases left unmatched: 6.

This chain links TRBV4-1 with TRBJ2-7; weak D call: TRBD2 (5 bases). Trimming removed 2 bases at V and 0 bases at J, with 5 bases between. The CDR3 is made up of 13 amino acids. The V gene's germline CDR1 is MGHRA and CDR2 YSYEKL. The CDR3 coding sequence is TGCGCCAGCAGCCAAACTAGCTCCTACGAGCAGTACTTC. This codes for CASSQTSSYEQYF.

The chain couples TRBV6-4 to TRBJ1-2; D is perhaps TRBD1 (5 bases). The CDR3 covers 13 residues. Trimming cost V 8 bases and J 4 bases, with 14 bases left between them. CDR1 is MRHNA, CDR2 SNTAGT, per germline. The CDR3 DNA is TGTGCCAGCCGATACGCCGACAGCTATGGCTACACCTTC. Residues: CASRYADSYGYTF.

V is TRBV11-2 and J is TRBJ1-2; D might be TRBD1 (6 bases). Germline CDR1 reads SGHAT; CDR2 reads FQNNGV. The CDR3 covers 12 residues. Trimming removed 3 bases from V and 8 bases from J, with 10 bases in between. The CDR3 here is CASSFQGNGYTF. CDR3 DNA sequence: TGTGCCAGCAGCTTTCAGGGGAACGGCTACACCTTC.

The rearrangement uses TRBV5-1 and TRBJ1-1; perhaps TRBD1 as D (5 bases). The CDR3 is 13 amino acids. Germline CDR1 reads SGHRS; CDR2 reads YFSETQ. V lost 4 bases to trimming and J lost 1 base, with 8 bases between them. The CDR3 nucleotides are TGCGCCAGCAGCATTGACAGGAACACTGAAGCTTTCTTT. It encodes CASSIDRNTEAFF.

The chain joins TRBV10-3 to TRBJ2-2; no firm D call. Trimming left V 5 bases short and J 5 bases short, with 12 bases between. Germline values: CDR1 ENHRY, CDR2 SYGVKD. CDR3 length: 14 residues. CDR3 amino acids: CAISPPRSTGELFF. CDR3 DNA: TGTGCCATCAGTCCACCTAGGAGTACCGGGGAGCTGTTTTTT.

The chain links TRBV6-5 to TRBJ1-2; a weak D match, TRBD1 (6 bases). This CDR3 has 12 amino acids. Trimming pared 5 bases from V and 8 bases from J, leaving 12 bases between. CDR1 MNHEY and CDR2 SVGAGI come from the germline V gene. CDR3 in amino acids: CASSDRLKGYTF. The CDR3 nucleotides are TGTGCCAGCAGTGACAGGTTAAAGGGCTACACCTTC.

About this clone: Mismatch with germline at one junction end may stem from a read error. The chain has TRBV9 and TRBJ1-4; 8 bases fit TRBD1. Germline-derived CDR1 and CDR2 are SGDLS and YYNGEE. There are 15 residues in the CDR3. CDR3 sequence: CASSVAGTGNEKLFF. Written as DNA, the CDR3 is TGTGCCAGCAGCGTAGCTGGGACAGGTAATGAGAAACTGTTTTTT.

The V call is TRBV29-1, the J call TRBJ1-2; D remains ambiguous. Germline CDR1 reads SQVTM; CDR2 reads ANQGSEA. Trimming shortened V by 8 bases and J by 4 bases, and 17 bases separated the two germline ends. The CDR3 runs 13 residues. The CDR3 DNA reads as TGCAGCCCCGACGGGGAGGGAGGCTATGGCTACACCTTC. This sequence encodes CSPDGEGGYGYTF.

This clone appeared a single time. V gene TRBV28 combines with J gene TRBJ2-7; possibly TRBD2 for D (7 bases). The CDR3 has 13 amino acids. With 6 bases removed from V and 0 bases from J, the gap between germline ends came to 9 bases. CDR1 is MDHEN and CDR2 is SYDVKM in the germline V gene. The CDR3 loop reads CASRGGGSYEQYF. CDR3 coding DNA: TGTGCCAGCAGGGGAGGGGGCTCCTACGAGCAGTACTTC.

The chain links TRBV2 to TRBJ1-5, with D perhaps matching TRBD1 (5 bases). CDR1 is SNHLY and CDR2 is FYNNEI in the germline V gene. Trimming left V 10 bases short and J 2 bases short, with 15 bases between. The CDR3 spans 14 residues. The CDR3 protein is CATGGSQRNQPQHF. The CDR3 DNA reads as TGTGCCACGGGGGGTTCGCAGCGCAATCAGCCCCAGCATTTT.

CDR3 amino acids: CASSRARSGGPYNEQFF. The DNA of the CDR3 is TGTGCCAGCAGCCGAGCCCGTAGCGGGGGGCCCTACAATGAGCAGTTCTTC. The rearrangement joins TRBV5-6 to TRBJ2-1, with TRBD2 identical over 10 bases. This CDR3 has 17 amino acids. The germline CDR1 and CDR2 sequences are SGHDT and YYEEEE. V lost 4 bases, J lost 2 bases, and 9 bases stayed unmatched.

This sequence joins TRBV9 and TRBJ2-1; weak D call: TRBD2 (5 bases). The CDR3 contains 15 residues. The germline CDR1 and CDR2 sequences are SGDLS and YYNGEE. V was trimmed by 0 bases and J by 3 bases, leaving 10 bases between them. As DNA, the CDR3 is TGTGCCAGCAGCGTAGATGCGGGCTACTACAATGAGCAGTTCTTC. This sequence encodes CASSVDAGYYNEQFF.

This clone was seen a handful of times. V gene TRBV11-2 combines with J gene TRBJ2-2; 12 bases agree with TRBD2. The junction had 3 bases not matched to a gene; V was cut back by 3 bases and J by 1 base. This CDR3 is built from 17 residues. Germline-derived CDR1 and CDR2 are SGHAT and FQNNGV. This chain's CDR3 is CASSLELAGGNTGELFF. CDR3 DNA: TGTGCCAGCAGCTTGGAACTAGCGGGGGGGAACACCGGGGAGCTGTTTTTT.

This clone turned up a few times. The rearrangement links TRBV2 to TRBJ2-6; D possibly corresponds to TRBD1 (6 bases). Trimming left V 6 bases short and J 0 bases short, with 9 bases between. The CDR3 runs 15 residues. Germline assignment: CDR1 SNHLY and CDR2 FYNNEI. CDR3 in amino acids: CASSVQGSGANVLTF. The CDR3 DNA reads as TGTGCCAGCAGCGTACAGGGCTCTGGGGCCAACGTCCTGACTTTC.

The CDR3 loop is CASSDGTVGNTIYF. The DNA for the CDR3 is TGTGCCAGTAGTGACGGGACAGTTGGAAACACCATATATTTT. The J gene is TRBJ1-3, the V gene TRBV19; 7 nucleotides align to TRBD1. V lost 5 bases and J lost 3; bases outside the gene matches: 4. CDR1 and CDR2 (germline): LNHDA, SQIVND (reference sequence). The CDR3 consists of 14 residues.

This clone was seen only a few times. The V call is TRBV7-2, the J call TRBJ2-1, with 8 bases that match TRBD2. Germline V gene lookup returns CDR1 SGHTA and CDR2 FQGNSA. The CDR3 is 15 amino acids. V lost 7 bases, J lost 6 bases, and 11 bases stayed unmatched. The CDR3 coding sequence is TGTGCCAGCATGTCGGCGGGACTAGGGGGCAATGAGCAGTTCTTC. This sequence encodes CASMSAGLGGNEQFF.

The chain employs TRBV5-1 and TRBJ1-2, with D perhaps TRBD1 (6 bases). This CDR3 region has 14 residues. V lost 4 bases and J lost 8, with 18 bases in between. CDR1 SGHRS and CDR2 YFSETQ come from the germline V gene. This CDR3 reads CASSRAEQGLGYTF. The CDR3 DNA sequence: TGCGCCAGCAGCCGGGCGGAACAGGGCTTGGGCTACACCTTC.

The chain links TRBV9 to TRBJ1-3, with D perhaps TRBD1 (6 bases). In germline, CDR1 is SGDLS, CDR2 YYNGEE. Trimming removed 5 bases from V and 0 bases from J, with 12 bases in between. This CDR3 has 15 residues. In DNA form, the CDR3 reads TGTGCCAGCAGTCGAGGGGGAAACTCTGGAAACACCATATATTTT. Protein sequence: CASSRGGNSGNTIYF.

The gene calls are TRBV5-6 and TRBJ1-6, with 8 positions matching TRBD1. Trimming at V came to 0 bases and at J to 6 bases, leaving 5 bases not matched to a gene. Germline-derived CDR1 and CDR2 are SGHDT and YYEEEE. This CDR3 comprises 16 residues. For the CDR3, the DNA is TGTGCCAGCAGCTTGGACAGGGGGAACGGTAATTCACCCCTCCACTTT. The encoded protein is CASSLDRGNGNSPLHF.

J is TRBJ1-6 and V is TRBV5-1; no reliable D call. Per the germline V gene, CDR1 is SGHRS and CDR2 is YFSETQ. The CDR3 contains 14 residues. V lost 4 bases, J lost 10 bases, and 15 bases lay in between. DNA for the CDR3: TGCGCCAGCAGCCCTGACATGGGCAAGTCACCCCTCCACTTT. It yields the protein CASSPDMGKSPLHF.